Following are 2 T cell receptor beta chains from one sample sequenced in a study of brain T cells in children with intractable seizures. This table comes from immunoSEQ multiplex PCR, and its TCRdb copy is limited to in-frame clones, with some not included. Of 300,000 to 400,000 clones listed, 93% were seen once; the top ten hold around 6%. As for time point: blood from clinic visit 5 months post-surgery; TSC patient then seizure free. The sample here was peripheral blood, taken roughly 5 months after surgery. Receptors originate from a boy younger than two with tuberous sclerosis and intractable seizures.

The J gene is TRBJ1-2, the V gene TRBV6-4; TRBD1 matches 10 bases. Trimming cost V 7 bases and J 4 bases; bases outside gene matches: 6. There are 14 residues in the CDR3. The germline V gene encodes CDR1 MRHNA and CDR2 SNTAGT. Here the CDR3 reads CASTKTGGGYGYTF. The CDR3 DNA follows: TGTGCCAGCACAAAGACAGGGGGCGGCTATGGCTACACCTTC.

This chain joins TRBV7-9 and TRBJ2-1; the D is unclear. This CDR3 has 15 amino acids. CDR1 is SEHNR and CDR2 is FQNEAQ in the germline V gene (reference sequence). The V end was cut by 6 bases, the J end by 4 bases, with 16 bases between. The DNA of the CDR3 is TGTGCCAGCAGTCAGGCGTACCCGGCGTACAATGAGCAGTTCTTC. Residues: CASSQAYPAYNEQFF.